One sample yielded the 32 T cell receptor beta chains listed below, sequenced in a study of Ad26.COV2.S vaccination and SARS-CoV-2 variants. Using immunoSEQ multiplex PCR, the repertoire was profiled, and TCRdb retains in-frame clones only, with some absent. The profile shows roughly 510,000 clones, 70% to 90% of them singletons. The sample's treatment: around 19 received Ad26.COV2.S at low or high dose, single or two shots; 5 received placebo; per-sample allocation not given. All samples were drawn on day 63, counting from the first vaccine or placebo injection. The sample was peripheral blood, taken in a trial of Ad26.COV2.S vaccine versus placebo. These receptors came from a person aged 18-60 years who received the Ad26.COV2.S COVID-19 vaccine or a placebo.

In this sample, this clone turned up once. The CDR3 nucleotides read TGCGCCAGCAGCTTGGGGGACGGAACCCCCTACGAGCAGTACTTC. This codes for CASSLGDGTPYEQYF. This rearrangement joins TRBV5-1 to TRBJ2-7; D possibly matches TRBD1 or TRBD2 (5 bases each). The CDR3 runs to 15 residues. Germline V CDR1 and CDR2: SGHRS, YFSETQ. Trimming cost V 0 bases and J 2 bases, with 12 bases left between them. Looking up the rest from reference TRBV5-1 and TRBJ2-7 gives the full variable domain: KAGVTQTPRYLIKTRGQQVTLSCSPISGHRSVSWYQQTPGQGLQFLFEYFSETQRNKGNFPGRFSGRQFSNSRSEMNVSTLELGDSALYLCASSLGDGTPYEQYFGPGTRLTVT.

This clone showed up many times. The V and J genes are TRBV30 and TRBJ1-3, with D unclear. The CDR3 runs to 13 residues. V was clipped by 5 bases and J by 0 bases, with 8 bases between them. Germline CDR1 reads GTSNPN; CDR2 reads SVGIG (reference sequence). The CDR3 here is CAWDASSGNTIYF. The CDR3 DNA reads as TGTGCCTGGGACGCCAGCTCTGGAAACACCATATATTTT.

This clone was picked up one time. This chain joins TRBV27 and TRBJ2-7, with 12 bases identical to TRBD2. V gave up 1 base and J gave up 5 bases; unmatched junction bases: 6. Germline values: CDR1 MNHEY, CDR2 SMNVEV (reference sequence). The CDR3 runs 16 residues. The CDR3 protein is CASSLLLAGGPHEQYF. The CDR3, as DNA: TGTGCCAGCAGTTTATTGCTAGCGGGAGGGCCTCACGAGCAGTACTTC.

The chain links TRBV5-1 to TRBJ2-5, with 8 nucleotides matching TRBD1. Germline CDR1 and CDR2: SGHRS and YFSETQ. This CDR3 comprises 16 residues. V was clipped by 4 bases and J by 5 bases; unmatched bases: 13. CDR3 DNA: TGCGCCAGCAGCGTCGGCCCTCCAGGGGGCGGGGAGACCCAGTACTTC. Amino acids: CASSVGPPGGGETQYF.

The chain links TRBV9 to TRBJ1-3; tentatively, D is TRBD1 (6 bases). Trimming removed 2 bases from V and 1 base from J, with 10 bases in between. This CDR3 region has 15 residues. Per the germline V gene, CDR1 is SGDLS and CDR2 is YYNGEE. CDR3 nucleotides: TGTGCCAGCAGCGTTTCAGGGGCTTCTGGAAACACCATATATTTT. Translating gives CASSVSGASGNTIYF.

This chain connects TRBV27 to TRBJ1-2; 8 bases match TRBD1. This CDR3 is built from 15 residues. Trimming removed 7 bases from V and 4 bases from J; junction bases left unmatched: 11. Germline V gene data show CDR1 as MNHEY and CDR2 as SMNVEV (reference sequence). The CDR3 spells CASKMDRAVSYGYTF. In DNA form, the CDR3 reads TGTGCCAGCAAGATGGACAGGGCAGTCAGCTATGGCTACACCTTC.

This clone occurred once. In DNA, the CDR3 is TGTGCCAGCAGTGAGCTTCAGGGGGGGACCCAGTACTTC. Translated, it gives CASSELQGGTQYF. The V call is TRBV12-3 or TRBV12-4, the J call TRBJ2-5; a weak D match, TRBD1 (7 bases). V was clipped by 5 bases and J by 7 bases, with 14 bases between them. The CDR3 spans 13 residues.

The chain joins TRBV7-3 to TRBJ2-7, with 11 bases matching TRBD2. This CDR3 has 19 amino acids. Trimming removed 5 bases from V and 4 bases from J; junction bases left unmatched: 19. Germline CDR1 SGHTA, CDR2 FQGTGA. The CDR3 nucleotides read TGTGCCAGCAGCCCGGACGGACTAGCGGGCCATGATAGACCGTACGAGCAGTACTTC. It encodes CASSPDGLAGHDRPYEQYF.

The chain has TRBV5-6 and TRBJ1-6; D uncertain. V was cut by 3 bases and J by 7 bases, with 5 bases left in between. The V gene's germline CDR1 is SGHDT and CDR2 YYEEEE. The CDR3 has 12 amino acids. The CDR3 reads CASSSLNSPLHF. The CDR3 DNA is TGTGCCAGCAGCTCCCTCAATTCACCCCTCCACTTT. Supplemented by reference TRBV5-6 and TRBJ1-6, the full variable domain reads DAGVTQSPTHLIKTRGQQVTLRCSPKSGHDTVSWYQQALGQGPQFIFQYYEEEERQRGNFPDRFSGHQFPNYSSELNVNALLLGDSALYLCASSSLNSPLHFGNGTRLTVT.

The chain recombines TRBV2 with TRBJ1-4; D not certain. This CDR3 region has 11 residues. V was cut by 10 bases and J by 8 bases, with 11 bases left in between. Per the germline V gene, CDR1 is SNHLY and CDR2 is FYNNEI. The CDR3 DNA sequence: TGTGCCACCTACGACGAGGAAAAACTGTTTTTT. Encoded protein: CATYDEEKLFF.

The chain combines TRBV28 with TRBJ1-6; D call uncertain. Germline CDR1 is MDHEN and CDR2 is SYDVKM. V was shortened by 4 bases and J by 0 bases, with 10 bases between the two germline ends. This CDR3 spans 16 amino acids. CDR3 in amino acids: CASSSVKSSYNSPLHF. As DNA, the CDR3 is TGTGCCAGCAGTTCCGTCAAGAGCTCCTATAATTCACCCCTCCACTTT.

The rearrangement joins TRBV11-2 to TRBJ1-5, with D possibly being TRBD1 (5 bases). CDR1 is SGHAT and CDR2 is FQNNGV in the germline V gene. The CDR3 runs 17 residues. V was cut by 6 bases and J by 6 bases, with 24 bases left in between. The CDR3: CASSRDRTSPGGQPQHF. The CDR3 DNA reads TGTGCCAGCAGTCGGGATAGGACGTCCCCTGGGGGTCAGCCCCAGCATTTT.

The chain carries TRBV3-1 (or the pseudogene TRBV3-2) and TRBJ1-4; a weak D match, TRBD1 (5 bases). In germline, CDR1 is LGHDT, CDR2 YNNKEL (reference sequence). Trimming removed 4 bases at V and 1 base at J, with 10 bases between. The CDR3 length is 15 residues. The CDR3 protein is CASSLRTQTNEKLFF. CDR3 in DNA: TGTGCCAGCAGCCTCCGGACACAAACTAATGAAAAACTGTTTTTT.

This clone was recorded only once. The genes are TRBV28 and TRBJ2-1; possible D gene TRBD2, 5 bases. The germline V gene has CDR1 MDHEN and CDR2 SYDVKM. The CDR3 length is 13 residues. Deletions cut 6 bases from V and 10 bases from J, with 16 bases between. CDR3 nucleotide sequence: TGTGCCAGCAGACTAATGGTAGCGTACGAGCAGTTCTTC. The encoded protein is CASRLMVAYEQFF.

The CDR3 loop is CATEVRGPEQYF. The CDR3 nucleotides are TGTGCCACCGAAGTTAGGGGGCCCGAGCAGTACTTC. The genes are TRBV28 and TRBJ2-7, with 7 nucleotides matching TRBD1. Losses at the gene ends were 10 bases for V and 6 bases for J; bases not matched to a gene: 9. The CDR3 has 12 residues. CDR1 MDHEN and CDR2 SYDVKM come from the germline V gene.

The gene calls are TRBV30 and TRBJ1-5; 11 positions agree with TRBD1. The CDR3 consists of 15 residues. J was trimmed by 11 bases and V by 2 bases; bases with no gene match: 11. The germline V gene has CDR1 GTSNPN and CDR2 SVGIG (reference sequence). The CDR3 loop is CAWSLDRGREWAQHF. In DNA form, the CDR3 reads TGTGCCTGGAGTTTGGACAGGGGGCGGGAATGGGCCCAGCATTTT. Full variable domain (remainder filled in from reference TRBV30 and TRBJ1-5): SQTIHQWPATLVQPVGSPLSLECTVEGTSNPNLYWYRQAAGRGLQLLFYSVGIGQISSEVPQNLSASRPQDRQFILSSKKLLLSDSGFYLCAWSLDRGREWAQHFGDGTRLSIL.

This clone appeared a few times. J is TRBJ2-7 and V is TRBV7-2; D unresolved. V lost 3 bases to trimming and J lost 6 bases, with 6 bases between them. The germline V gene has CDR1 SGHTA and CDR2 FQGNSA. CDR3 length: 11 residues. The CDR3 region is CASSLWGEQYF. CDR3 sequence (DNA): TGTGCCAGCAGCTTGTGGGGCGAGCAGTACTTC.

This chain links TRBV3-1 (or the pseudogene TRBV3-2) with TRBJ2-1; D unclear. Germline CDR1 is LGHDT and CDR2 is YNNKEL (reference sequence). V lost 0 bases to trimming and J lost 6 bases, with 15 bases between them. The CDR3 has 16 amino acids. In nucleotides, the CDR3 is TGTGCCAGCAGCCAAGATTGGAGCCGATTAGTCAATGAGCAGTTCTTC. Translation: CASSQDWSRLVNEQFF.

The genes are TRBV12-3 or TRBV12-4 and TRBJ1-2, with a weak D call TRBD1 (5 bases). The CDR3 spans 13 residues. V was cut by 4 bases and J by 8 bases, with 14 bases left in between. CDR3 nucleotide sequence: TGTGCCAGCAGTTCTTCCAGGGAAGGCGGCTACACCTTC. Translated: CASSSSREGGYTF.

The V and J genes are TRBV29-1 and TRBJ2-5; 8 nucleotides match TRBD2. Losses at the gene ends were 3 bases for V and 4 bases for J; bases not matched to a gene: 10. The CDR3 totals 15 residues. CDR1 is SQVTM, CDR2 ANQGSEA, per germline. CDR3 DNA sequence: TGCAGCGTTGACCCAGCGGGAGCCCGCGGAGAGACCCAGTACTTC. Residues: CSVDPAGARGETQYF.

This chain links TRBV7-2 with TRBJ2-2, with D perhaps TRBD1 (5 bases). The CDR3 loop spans 13 amino acids. Trimming took 3 bases from V and 6 from J, leaving 8 bases between them. CDR1 is SGHTA, CDR2 FQGNSA, per germline. The CDR3 sequence is CASSFQGSGELFF. CDR3 sequence (DNA): TGTGCCAGCAGCTTTCAGGGCTCCGGGGAGCTGTTTTTT.

This rearrangement joins TRBV4-3 to TRBJ2-1; 7 positions match TRBD1. The CDR3 contains 12 residues. Germline CDR1 is LGHNA and CDR2 is YSLEER. With 3 bases clipped from V and 14 bases from J, the junction kept 7 bases outside the gene matches. The chain's CDR3 is CASSQDDREEFF. The CDR3 DNA follows: TGCGCCAGCAGCCAGGACGACAGGGAAGAGTTCTTC.

This clone has more than one count but fewer than ten. The rearrangement joins TRBV10-2 to TRBJ1-2, with D possibly being TRBD1 (6 bases). The V gene lost 0 bases and the J gene lost 8 bases, with 13 bases spanning the gap. Germline values: CDR1 WSHSY, CDR2 SAAADI. The CDR3 has 14 amino acids. CDR3 bases: TGCGCCAGCAGTGAGTCTGGCAGGGGAAGAGGCTACACCTTC. Its protein product is CASSESGRGRGYTF.

This clone was recorded only once. The rearrangement uses TRBV14 and TRBJ2-1; D perhaps matches TRBD1 (5 bases). The V and J ends lost 4 bases and 2 bases respectively, with 12 bases between them. The CDR3 consists of 15 residues. Germline V lookup: CDR1 SGHDN, CDR2 FVKESK. The CDR3 sequence: CASSPRTQTYNEQFF. DNA for the CDR3: TGTGCCAGCAGCCCACGGACACAGACCTACAATGAGCAGTTCTTC. The whole variable domain, filled in from reference TRBV14 and TRBJ2-1, reads EAGVTQFPSHSVIEKGQTVTLRCDPISGHDNLYWYRRVMGKEIKFLLHFVKESKQDESGMPNNRFLAERTGGTYSTLKVQPAELEDSGVYFCASSPRTQTYNEQFFGPGTRLTVL.

The chain joins TRBV12-3 or TRBV12-4 to TRBJ1-5; D is unclear. Trimming cost V 4 bases and J 4 bases, with 5 bases left between them. The CDR3 consists of 12 residues. The CDR3, as DNA: TGTGCCAGCAGTTCCCCTAATCAGCCCCAGCATTTT. It encodes CASSSPNQPQHF.

CDR3 nucleotide sequence: TGTGCCAGCTCACCCAACACTGAAGCTTTCTTT. It codes for CASSPNTEAFF. The V gene is TRBV18, the J gene TRBJ1-1; no definite D call. CDR1 and CDR2 from the germline V gene are KGHSH and LQKENI. V was trimmed by 3 bases and J by 2 bases, leaving 1 base between them. The CDR3 has 11 residues. Full variable domain (rest looked up from reference TRBV18 and TRBJ1-1): NAGVMQNPRHLVRRRGQEARLRCSPMKGHSHVYWYRQLPEEGLKFMVYLQKENIIDESGMPKERFSAEFPKEGPSILRIQQVVRGDSAAYFCASSPNTEAFFGQGTRLTVV.

The rearrangement links TRBV25-1 to TRBJ2-1; D assignment may be TRBD1 or TRBD2 (5 bases each). The V and J ends lost 6 bases and 6 bases respectively, with 18 bases between them. Per the germline V gene, CDR1 is MGHDK and CDR2 is SYGVNS. The CDR3 runs to 15 residues. CDR3 DNA sequence: TGTGCCAGCAGCGCCGGGACCTCGGCGGCCAATGAGCAGTTCTTC. Amino acid sequence: CASSAGTSAANEQFF.

In this sample, this clone turned up once. This chain joins TRBV18 and TRBJ2-5; TRBD2 matches 7 bases. Germline V CDR1 and CDR2: KGHSH, LQKENI. Trimming at V came to 4 bases and at J to 9 bases, leaving 8 bases not matched to a gene. The CDR3 loop spans 13 amino acids. The CDR3 DNA follows: TGTGCCAGCTCACTCTCAGACCGGGGGGCCCAGTACTTC. Translated: CASSLSDRGAQYF.

V is TRBV27 and J is TRBJ1-1; 10 nucleotides agree with TRBD1. CDR1 and CDR2 (germline): MNHEY, SMNVEV (reference sequence). This CDR3 is 14 amino acids long. With 10 bases clipped from V and 5 bases from J, the junction kept 10 bases outside the gene matches. The CDR3 DNA follows: TGTGCCACGGCATCGGACAGGGGGGGTACTGAAGCTTTCTTT. Translation gives CATASDRGGTEAFF.

This clone appeared a single time. The chain carries TRBV4-2 and TRBJ2-1; TRBD2 is a possible D gene (7 bases). CDR1 is LGHNA and CDR2 is YNFKEQ in the germline V gene. The CDR3 contains 15 residues. Trimming shortened V by 0 bases and J by 5 bases, and 11 bases separated the two germline ends. The CDR3 bases are TGTGCCAGCAGCCAAGATGCGGGGGCAAACAATGAGCAGTTCTTC. This translates into CASSQDAGANNEQFF.

The chain uses TRBV7-2 and TRBJ2-7; 7 bases map to TRBD2. V lost 4 bases and J lost 4; bases outside the gene matches: 10. The CDR3 is 15 amino acids. Germline V gene data show CDR1 as SGHTA and CDR2 as FQGNSA. The CDR3 region is CASSSWGGGSYEQYF. The CDR3 coding sequence is TGTGCCAGCAGCTCATGGGGGGGAGGATCTTACGAGCAGTACTTC. Full variable domain (remainder filled in from reference TRBV7-2 and TRBJ2-7): GAGVSQSPSNKVTEKGKDVELRCDPISGHTALYWYRQSLGQGLEFLIYFQGNSAPDKSGLPSDRFSAERTGGSVSTLTIQRTQQEDSAVYLCASSSWGGGSYEQYFGPGTRLTVT.

The CDR3 region has the DNA TGTGCCAGTAGTAGCCGGGCGGCGGTAAATGAGCAGTTCTTC. Amino acids: CASSSRAAVNEQFF. This chain connects TRBV19 to TRBJ2-1, with D unresolved. Germline lookup yields CDR1 LNHDA and CDR2 SQIVND (reference sequence). Between the trimmed V and J ends, which lost 4 bases and 7 bases, there was a span of 14 bases. The CDR3 length is 14 residues.